Following are 3 T cell receptor beta chains from one sample sequenced in a study of spatial heterogeneity in lung cancer. TCRdb independently ran MiXCR on the 5' RACE reads; one entry per CDR3 protein. The data hold some 38,000 distinct CDR3 sequences, with roughly 3% observed a single time. Time point indicated: sample taken at primary tumor resection. This specimen consisted of normal lung tissue next to the tumor, obtained at surgery. These receptors all stem from a male donor with early-stage non-small cell lung cancer.

This clonotype came up many times. J is TRBJ2-2 and V is TRBV2; a weak D match, TRBD2 (5 bases). The CDR3 covers 16 residues. Trimming cost V 4 bases and J 0 bases, with 12 bases left between them. Germline V gene data show CDR1 as SNHLY and CDR2 as FYNNEI. The CDR3 DNA reads TGTGCCAGCAGTGGGGTTGAGGGTCCGAACACCGGGGAGCTGTTTTTT. Its protein product is CASSGVEGPNTGELFF.

V and J are TRBV5-6 and TRBJ2-6; no reliable D call. CDR3 length: 15 residues. The germline V gene has CDR1 SGHDT and CDR2 YYEEEE. Between the trimmed V and J ends, which lost 4 bases and 0 bases, there was a span of 8 bases. This chain's CDR3 is CASSQLISGANVLTF. The DNA for the CDR3 is TGTGCCAGCAGCCAACTGATCTCTGGGGCCAACGTCCTGACTTTC.

The genes are TRBV5-5 and TRBJ2-7; 7 bases align to TRBD2. Losses at the gene ends were 4 bases for V and 5 bases for J; bases not matched to a gene: 6. The CDR3 covers 13 residues. The germline V gene has CDR1 SGHKS and CDR2 YYEKEE (reference sequence). The CDR3 sequence: CASSPWGGDEQYF. As DNA, the CDR3 is TGTGCCAGCAGCCCCTGGGGGGGAGACGAGCAGTACTTC.